The rows below give T cell receptor beta chains drawn from one sample of a study of T cells in Graves' hyperthyroidism and ophthalmopathy. Each CDR3 protein gets one entry after TCRdb re-called the multiplex PCR reads with MiXCR. The sample includes about 360,000 distinct CDR3 sequences, less than 15% of them seen just once. Source material: blood. The source is a man between 25 and 39 years old with Graves' hyperthyroidism that later progressed to Graves' ophthalmopathy. The CDR3 runs from the conserved cysteine through the conserved F or W. Each record gives: J gene, D gene, CDR3 length, clone size, V gene, CDR3 DNA, CDR3 protein. A D gene is named only where the DNA matches it firmly. The listing skips clone size in some rows; elsewhere it reads once, few, many or a size class.

TRBJ2-1 . 15 few TRBV9 TGTGCCAGCAGCGTAGAGGGGGTCGCTTACAATGAGCAGTTCTTC CASSVEGVAYNEQFF
TRBJ1-6 . 14 many TRBV12-3/TRBV12-4 TGTGCCAGCAGTTCCGCGCAGGTTAATTCACCCCTCCACTTT CASSSAQVNSPLHF
TRBJ2-3 . 14 many TRBV7-6 TGTGCCAGCAGCCCAGGATGGGGAGCGGATACGCAGTATTTT CASSPGWGADTQYF
TRBJ1-5 TRBD1 15 many TRBV2 TGTGCCAGCAGCCCCGACAGGGGGGGCAATCAGCCCCAGCATTTT CASSPDRGGNQPQHF
TRBJ1-1 . 14 . TRBV4-1 TGCGCCAGCAGCTGGACAGTACTGAACACTGAAGCTTTCTTT CASSWTVLNTEAFF
TRBJ2-5 TRBD2 19 . TRBV4-1 TGCGCCAGCAGCCAAGCTTACGGGAGCGGGGGGGCCATCCAAGAGACCCAGTACTTC CASSQAYGSGGAIQETQYF
TRBJ2-3 . 15 few TRBV6-1 TGTGCCAGCAGTCTAAATAGGGCAGGGTCAGATACGCAGTATTTT CASSLNRAGSDTQYF
TRBJ1-1 . 13 many TRBV7-2 TGTGCCAGCAGCTCAAAGGGAGGAGTTGAAGCTTTCTTT CASSSKGGVEAFF
TRBJ2-6 . 20 . TRBV2 TGTGCCAGCAGTGGAATAAGGTCTATTACGCCGACCTCTGGGGCCAACGTCCTGACTTTC CASSGIRSITPTSGANVLTF
TRBJ2-7 . 13 few TRBV28 TGTGCCAGCATGTTGAGTGGTTCCTACGAGCAGTACTTC CASMLSGSYEQYF
TRBJ2-5 . 16 . TRBV7-9 TGTGCCAGCAGCTTAGTGGGATGGCGGGACCAAGAGACCCAGTACTTC CASSLVGWRDQETQYF
TRBJ2-3 . 16 many TRBV18 TGTGCCAGCTCACAACTCCGGCCTACTAGCACAGATACGCAGTATTTT CASSQLRPTSTDTQYF
TRBJ2-1 . 13 . TRBV6-5 TGTGCCAGCAGTTGCCAGGGGTTAAATGAGCAGTTCTTC CASSCQGLNEQFF
TRBJ1-2 . 13 few TRBV6-2/TRBV6-3 TGTGCCAGCAGTTACTCCAGGGGTAATGGCTACACCTTC CASSYSRGNGYTF
TRBJ2-2 . 16 many TRBV14 TGTGCCAGCAGCCATCTTCCACCCGGCGGCACCGGGGAGCTGTTTTTT CASSHLPPGGTGELFF
TRBJ2-7 . 16 many TRBV28 TGTGCCAGCAGTTCCCTGGGGGCTAGCGGTACCTACGAGCAGTACTTC CASSSLGASGTYEQYF
TRBJ1-6 . 14 many TRBV28 TGTGCCAGCCTCGAGGGAATCTATAATTCACCCCTCCACTTT CASLEGIYNSPLHF
TRBJ2-7 . 14 . TRBV6-5 TGTGCCAGCAGTTACTCACCGGGATTCTACGAGCAGTACTTC CASSYSPGFYEQYF
TRBJ1-1 TRBD1 15 many TRBV5-6 TGTGCCAGCAGCATTAACAGGGGGCTGAACACTGAAGCTTTCTTT CASSINRGLNTEAFF
TRBJ2-1 TRBD2 13 . TRBV7-2 TGTGCCAGCAGCTTACGCCCTAGCGGATTAAGGTTCTTC CASSLRPSGLRFF
TRBJ1-1 . 13 many TRBV12-3/TRBV12-4 TGTGCCAGCAGTCCAGCCAGGACAGTTCAGGCTTTCTTT CASSPARTVQAFF
TRBJ2-1 . 13 . TRBV6-1 TGTGCCAGCAGTGAATCTGGGTGGAATGAGCAGTTCTTC CASSESGWNEQFF
TRBJ1-1 . 16 . TRBV4-2 TGTGCCAGCAGCCAACCCGAAAGGGGCGGAAACACTGAAGCTTTCTTT CASSQPERGGNTEAFF
TRBJ2-4 . 15 many TRBV27 TGTGCCAGCAGTTTATCCCAGAGGGCCAAAAACATTCAGTACTTC CASSLSQRAKNIQYF
TRBJ1-1 . 13 many TRBV3-1 TGTGCCAGCAGCCAAAAGGGGGTCACTGAAGCTTTCTTT CASSQKGVTEAFF
TRBJ1-1 . 12 many TRBV20-1 TGCAGTGCTAGGCTCCGAGGGGTGAGTGCTTTCTTT CSARLRGVSAFF
TRBJ2-7 . 12 few TRBV3-1 TGTGCCAGCAGCCATGCCACCTACGAGCAGTACTTC CASSHATYEQYF
TRBJ1-1 . 15 many TRBV7-2 TGTGCCAGCAGCTTAGTGGGTGGGATGAACACTGAAGCTTTCTTT CASSLVGGMNTEAFF
TRBJ2-3 TRBD2 15 . TRBV4-1 TGCGCCAGCAGGAAGACTAGCGGGGGCACAGATACGCAGTATTTT CASRKTSGGTDTQYF
TRBJ1-1 . 15 few TRBV19 TGTGCCAGTCAACCCCGTAGGGGGGTGAACACTGAAGCTTTCTTT CASQPRRGVNTEAFF
TRBJ2-7 . 15 many TRBV2 TGTGCCAGCAGTGAAGGGACAGAACAACCCTTTGGGCAGTACTTC CASSEGTEQPFGQYF
TRBJ1-3 . 13 . TRBV20-1 TGCAGTGCCGCCGGCGGGTCTGGAAACACCATATATTTT CSAAGGSGNTIYF
TRBJ2-5 TRBD1 15 . TRBV11-2 TGTGCCAGCAGAATACCGGGGACAGTCCAAGAGACCCAGTACTTC CASRIPGTVQETQYF
TRBJ2-2 . 13 . TRBV20-1 TGCAGTGCTAGAGATTCGTTCGGCTCGAAGCTGTTTTTT CSARDSFGSKLFF
TRBJ1-2 . 12 many TRBV2 TGTGCCAGCCTTCAAACAAACTATGGCTACACCTTC CASLQTNYGYTF
TRBJ2-3 . 15 . TRBV9 TGTGCCAGCAGCCAAGATGGAGGGGGCGGGGGTACGCAGTATTTT CASSQDGGGGGTQYF
TRBJ2-3 . 13 many TRBV28 TGTGCCAGCAGGACAGGATCCACAGATACGCAGTATTTT CASRTGSTDTQYF
TRBJ1-1 . 15 many TRBV27 TGTGCCAGCAGACAAGGCCCGGTAGGGAACACTGAAGCTTTCTTT CASRQGPVGNTEAFF
TRBJ1-1 TRBD1 13 many TRBV30 TGTGCCTGGAGAAACAGGGGTGGGACTGAAGCTTTCTTT CAWRNRGGTEAFF
TRBJ2-5 TRBD2 17 many TRBV2 TGTGCCAGCAGTGAGGTGACTAGCGGGCGAAATCAAGAGACCCAGTACTTC CASSEVTSGRNQETQYF
TRBJ2-3 . 14 few TRBV9 TGTGCCAGCAGCGTGGGGACCGCCTCGTATACGCAGTATTTT CASSVGTASYTQYF
TRBJ1-2 . 17 . TRBV6-5 TGTGCCAGCAGTCTCCTTGAGGACCTGCTGAAGGGTTATGGCTACACCTTC CASSLLEDLLKGYGYTF
TRBJ1-2 . 12 . TRBV3-1 TGTGCCAGCAGCCAAGGAGTTAATGGCTACACCTTC CASSQGVNGYTF
TRBJ2-7 . 11 few TRBV27 TGTGCCAGCGGAAACCATTACGAGCAGTACTTC CASGNHYEQYF
TRBJ1-2 TRBD1 17 few TRBV5-6 TGTGCCAGCAGCTTGGGGCTTCGGCAGGGGGTAATCGGTGGCTACACCTTC CASSLGLRQGVIGGYTF